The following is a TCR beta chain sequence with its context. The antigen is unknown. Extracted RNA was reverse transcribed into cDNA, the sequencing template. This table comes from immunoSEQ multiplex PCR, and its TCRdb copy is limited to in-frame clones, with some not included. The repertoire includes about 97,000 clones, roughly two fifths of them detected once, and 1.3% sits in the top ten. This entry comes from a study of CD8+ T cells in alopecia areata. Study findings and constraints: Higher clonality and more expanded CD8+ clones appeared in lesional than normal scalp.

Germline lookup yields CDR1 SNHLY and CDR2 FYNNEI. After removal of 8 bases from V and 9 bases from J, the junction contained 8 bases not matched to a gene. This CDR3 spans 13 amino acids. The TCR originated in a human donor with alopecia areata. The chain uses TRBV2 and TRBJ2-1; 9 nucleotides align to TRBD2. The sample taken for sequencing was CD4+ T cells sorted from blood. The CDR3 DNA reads TGTGCCAGCGGACTAGCGCGGGACGGTGAGCAGTTCTTC. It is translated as CASGLARDGEQFF.